Described below is a single T cell receptor (beta chain) sequence and its context. Its target is not known. The sample comes from a study of T cell repertoires in cytomegalovirus infection. Study summary: Evidence of both CMV infection and a matching HLA type came from public TCR beta signatures.

CDR3 length: 12 amino acids. Germline loops: CDR1 SEHNR, CDR2 FQNEAQ (reference sequence). The germline V and J ends were trimmed by 6 bases and 7 bases, with 12 bases remaining between them. Findings and caveats of the study: Summed public TCR beta family frequency identified CMV carriers bearing the relevant HLA. CMV-specific TCR beta clonotypes restricted by HLA-C dominated the ex vivo response.

In TCRdb, the reads were re-called with MiXCR into one record per CDR3 protein. The sample has approximately 910,000 distinct CDR3 sequences, 31% seen once; the top ten hold around an eighth. Source: cultured CD8+ T cells from PBMCs, taken from culture after CMV antigen stimulation. The source of this sequence is a human donor in good health (CMV status not recorded). Some clones in this sample may be carry-over from other donors' samples. The V gene is TRBV7-9, the J gene TRBJ1-1; D is undetermined. CDR3 nucleotide sequence: TGTGCCAGCAGGGACCCCGGCGATGAAGCTTTCTTT. It yields the protein CASRDPGDEAFF.